The TCR beta chain described here comes from a study of blood T cells in healthy people across ages. Using a J-beta primer mix together with a sample-barcoded 5' primer, a second PCR was run for about 6 to 11 cycles. TCRdb independently ran MiXCR on the 5' RACE reads; one entry per CDR3 protein. This table has 1.5 million or so distinct CDR3 sequences, 42% appearing once. Per the germline V gene, CDR1 is MDHEN and CDR2 is SYDVKM. V lost 8 bases and J 11 bases, leaving 27 bases between the germline ends. There are 15 residues in the CDR3. The J gene is TRBJ2-5, the V gene TRBV28; TRBD1 or TRBD2 may be the D gene (5 bases each). Specimen: blood. The source is a woman aged 18 to 35 in good health. DNA for the CDR3: TGTGCCAGCCGGGACGAGTGGCTCTCCTACAATGAGCAGTACTTC. Protein product: CASRDEWLSYNEQYF.